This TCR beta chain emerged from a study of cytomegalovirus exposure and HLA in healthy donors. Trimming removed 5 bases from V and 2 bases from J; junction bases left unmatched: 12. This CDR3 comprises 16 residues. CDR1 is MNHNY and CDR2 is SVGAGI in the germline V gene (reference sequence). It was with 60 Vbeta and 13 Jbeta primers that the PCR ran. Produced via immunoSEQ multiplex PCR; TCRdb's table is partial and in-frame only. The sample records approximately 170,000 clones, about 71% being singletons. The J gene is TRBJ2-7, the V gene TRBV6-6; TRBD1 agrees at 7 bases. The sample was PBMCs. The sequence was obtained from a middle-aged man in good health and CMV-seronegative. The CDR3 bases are TGTGCCAGCAGTAACCCAGGGGGAGAACGTCCCTACGAGCAGTACTTC. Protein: CASSNPGGERPYEQYF.